These T cell receptor beta chains were read from a single sample in a study of prognosis after radiotherapy for stage I lung cancer. MiXCR, run by TCRdb on the multiplex PCR reads, gives a single entry per CDR3 protein. The data show about 59,000 distinct CDR3 sequences, with about 26% seen just once and around 8% held by the top ten. The sample was PBMCs, taken before or after stereotactic body radiation therapy (not recorded which). Every receptor here comes from a donor over 45 with non-small cell lung cancer. Both conserved end residues are part of each CDR3. The D gene is left open where the match is weak. For some rows the clone size is stated as once, few or many, or as a class when expanded; others skip it.

>TRBJ1-3|18|many|TRBV9|.
TGTGCCAGCAGCGTAGGGGGCGGGGGCCCTGCCTCTGGAAACACCATATATTTT
CASSVGGGGPASGNTIYF
>TRBJ2-7|13|many|TRBV19|.
TGTGCCAGTAGTATTCCGAACTCCTACGAGCAGTACTTC
CASSIPNSYEQYF
>TRBJ2-3|17|.|TRBV6-9|TRBD1
TGTGCTAGCAGTTACCGAGGGACAGGGTCATTGTTAAATACGCAGTATTTT
CASSYRGTGSLLNTQYF
>TRBJ1-2|15|many|TRBV6-1|TRBD1
TGTGCCAGCAGTTGGGGACAGAAGTCCGGCGCTGGCTACACCTTC
CASSWGQKSGAGYTF
>TRBJ1-1|15|.|TRBV5-1|.
TGCGCCAGCAGCTTGCTCCCCGATAAGGGCTCTGAAGCTTTCTTT
CASSLLPDKGSEAFF
>TRBJ2-2|14|many|TRBV2|.
TGTGCCAGCAGTGCTCCGGCGAACACCGGGGAGCTGTTTTTT
CASSAPANTGELFF
>TRBJ1-2|14|many|TRBV4-3|.
TGCGCCAGCAGCCCCCGGCGGCTGGACTATGGCTACACCTTC
CASSPRRLDYGYTF
>TRBJ2-7|15|many|TRBV6-1|.
TGTGCCAGCAGTGAAGGGGGAACTGGGAAGTACGAGCAGTACTTC
CASSEGGTGKYEQYF
>TRBJ1-2|15|few|TRBV5-4|TRBD1
TGTGCCAGCAGCTCGGGACAGGGGGCTGAGTATGGCTACACCTTC
CASSSGQGAEYGYTF
>TRBJ2-5|14|many|TRBV2|.
TGTGCCAGCAGCCCTGGACGGTCTCAAGAGACCCAGTACTTC
CASSPGRSQETQYF
>TRBJ2-1|14|many|TRBV27|.
TGTGCCAGCAGTTCCCCCCGGGTTAGCAATGAGCAGTTCTTC
CASSSPRVSNEQFF
>TRBJ1-4|15|many|TRBV6-1|.
TGTGCCAGCAGTGAATTTGACAACGTACGGGAAAAACTGTTTTTT
CASSEFDNVREKLFF
>TRBJ2-2|12|many|TRBV20-1|.
TGCAGTGCTAGGGGCAACGTCGGGGAGCTGTTTTTT
CSARGNVGELFF
>TRBJ2-3|20|.|TRBV4-2|.
TGTGCCAGCAGCCAAGCAAGGGGGCGGAGGGGAACCTCTAGCACAGATACGCAGTATTTT
CASSQARGRRGTSSTDTQYF
>TRBJ2-7|15|many|TRBV6-1|TRBD1
TGTGCCAGCCTAGAGACAGGGCGAGGCTCCTACGAGCAGTACTTC
CASLETGRGSYEQYF
>TRBJ2-3|17|once|TRBV7-9|TRBD1
TGTGCCAGCAGCGGGCGGGTCCCGTCCAAGGGGGCAGATAAGAAGTATTTT
CASSGRVPSKGADKKYF
>TRBJ2-5|16|many|TRBV19|.
TGTGCCAGTAGTATTTTCGGAGAGGCGAAACAAGAGACCCAGTACTTC
CASSIFGEAKQETQYF